This T cell receptor beta chain was identified during a study of T cell responses to AZD1222 COVID-19 vaccine (dated by TCRdb to 2020 to 2022). A note on the overall study: AZD1222 recipients given second doses at about 4 weeks or at about 12 weeks were pooled, since spike-specific TCR depth and breadth were not found to differ between the two schedules. A total of over 230 trial participants underwent TCR sequencing, of whom approximately 210 received two doses of AZD1222 and around 26 received two doses of the MenACWY control vaccine. Trial participants were enrolled into age subgroups of 18-55, 56-69 and 70-plus years, which contained 148, 28 and 57 TCR-sequenced participants, respectively.

The CDR3 regions of human TCRbeta chains were analyzed by immunosequencing. The paper's processing steps were these. Repertoire TCRs were matched against a reference library of SARS-CoV-2-specific TCRs generated with the MIRA antigen-specificity platform. Breadth was defined as the fraction of unique TCRs that were SARS-CoV-2-associated, and depth was defined as the fraction of total T cells that were SARS-CoV-2-associated. Using the MIRA data, every spike-specific TCR was mapped to the spike region that the TCR reacted to and assigned to either a CD4 or a CD8 class. Log10-transformed breadth and depth values were compared by one-way ANOVA with Sidak's multiple comparisons tests. As stored in TCRdb, this immuneACCESS dataset retains in-frame rearrangements with V and J assigned. A fraction of the clones does not appear; measured against another copy, unresolved V genes explain less than half of the discrepancy, and the remainder lacks a known reason. That table furnishes V, J and clone size, whereas the DNA furnished D and trimming. This sample lists more than 100,000 clones; around 87% were detected once. Clones ranked in the top ten supply under 3.5% of the sample.

The germline V gene sets CDR1 to KGHDR and CDR2 to SFDVKD. V and J are truncated by 6 bases and 6 bases respectively, leaving an intervening sequence of 10 bases. The CDR3 runs 12 residues from the cysteine to the phenylalanine. The retained sequence is limited to the CDR3, 36 bases, with the frame set at the first base. Comment on this clone: Its cognate antigen has yet to be identified. Base qualities are missing; no much larger clone stands one base away.

The sample's time point label is to be understood as: baseline before first vaccination. Vaccinee samples came from UK trials COV001 and COV002, including a single-blind randomized controlled phase 2/3 trial of AZD1222 (ChAdOx1 nCoV-19) in healthy adults. For TCRbeta chain sequencing, PBMC samples were collected from trial participants at day 0 and at day 28 after the second dose. The paper's findings and limits, for the study overall: The vaccine-associated CD4 TCRs covered the entire spike protein, and the dominant responses fell in regions 160-218 and 743-854. Spike-specific TCR breadth and depth rose significantly after two AZD1222 doses compared with day 0 and with MenACWY recipients. Reportedly, close to half of the unique spike-specific TCRs recognized epitopes lying outside the regions that are mutated in the B.1.351 and B.1.1.7 variants. Participants were mostly white British, with more females than males. The authors suggested clonal diversity may have been underestimated. In the small 56-69-year group, the increase in depth fell short of significance, most likely because of low power. No day 14 peak-response samples were available, so repertoires were characterized only after the peak T cell response. Conclusions about previously exposed vaccinees are limited, since just five or six AZD1222 recipients were seropositive for SARS-CoV-2 at baseline.

The rearrangement joined TRBV24-1 to TRBJ1-2; 5 matching bases give a weak D call of TRBD1. The TCR sequence derives from an adult in good health. Material: peripheral blood, obtained on day 0 of AZD1222 vaccination. The CDR3 protein is CATSTGSHGYTF. The DNA reads TGTGCCACCAGTACAGGTTCCCATGGCTACACCTTC.